The clone carrying this T cell receptor (beta chain) was detected ten times or more. Its antigen is currently unknown. RNA was isolated and reverse transcribed to cDNA, the sequencing template. Some clones are missing from TCRdb's copy, which holds only in-frame ones; the method was immunoSEQ multiplex PCR. There are 140,000 or so clones in the sample; approximately 56% occur only once, and 30% to 45% lies in the top ten. The data were obtained in a study of CD8+ T cells in alopecia areata. Findings and limits, study-wide: Whereas mice showed it more clearly, TCR sharing across patients was murkier, possibly because of HLA.

This TCR came from a human donor in good health. Sequences were obtained from CD8+ T cells sorted from blood.

For the CDR3, the DNA is TGTGCCAGCAGCTATGTCACAGAAATTGATGGCTACACCTTC. Translating it yields CASSYVTEIDGYTF. This chain uses TRBV6-6 with TRBJ1-2, with D unclear. Germline CDR1 and CDR2: MNHNY and SVGAGI (reference sequence). The V and J ends lost 6 bases and 6 bases respectively, with 17 bases between them. This CDR3 spans 14 amino acids.